Listed below are T cell receptor beta chains from one sample, sequenced in a study of blood T cell repertoires in COVID-19. Using immunoSEQ multiplex PCR, the repertoire was profiled, and TCRdb retains in-frame clones only, with some absent. Of a few hundred thousand clones in the sample, approximately 86% were seen once. The specimen was peripheral blood. The receptors originated from a woman between 25 and 40 years old who had recovered from COVID-19. Each CDR3 is given with its conserved first and last residue. A D gene is named only where the DNA matches it firmly. Some rows have no size entry. The others give once, few or many, or a class for an expanded clone.

d_call j_call clone_size v_call cdr3_aa cdr3_nt
. TRBJ2-1 . TRBV27 CASASGNDEQFF TGTGCCAGCGCGTCGGGGAACGATGAGCAGTTCTTC
. TRBJ1-6 . TRBV21-1 CASSSRKGNNSPLHF TGTGCCAGCAGCAGCCGCAAGGGGAACAATTCACCCCTCCACTTT
TRBD1 TRBJ2-2 . TRBV5-1 CASSGGQPGTGELFF TGCGCCAGCAGCGGGGGACAGCCGGGCACCGGGGAGCTGTTTTTT
TRBD1 TRBJ1-4 few TRBV6-5 CASSRDRVGEKLFF TGTGCCAGCAGCCGGGACAGGGTGGGAGAAAAACTGTTTTTT
. TRBJ2-5 . TRBV5-8 CASSSMGLQETQYF TGTGCCAGCAGCTCCATGGGCCTACAAGAGACCCAGTACTTC
. TRBJ1-6 . TRBV28 CASSLRLGGSYNSPLHF TGTGCCAGCAGTTTGCGTCTGGGGGGTTCCTATAATTCACCCCTCCACTTT
TRBD1 TRBJ2-5 . TRBV5-1 CASNQRTGNQETQYF TGCGCCAGCAACCAGAGGACAGGGAATCAAGAGACCCAGTACTTC
. TRBJ1-5 . TRBV6-5 CASQRSRDQPQHF TGTGCCAGCCAACGTTCGCGGGATCAGCCCCAGCATTTT
. TRBJ2-7 . TRBV6-2/TRBV6-3 CASSYILGRASSYEQYF TGTGCCAGCAGTTACATCTTGGGCAGGGCAAGCTCCTACGAGCAGTACTTC
. TRBJ1-2 . TRBV5-6 CASSFLGLPTGGYTF TGTGCCAGCAGCTTTTTGGGACTCCCTACAGGTGGCTACACCTTC
. TRBJ2-4 . TRBV5-4 CASSLRGLNIQYF TGTGCCAGCAGCTTAAGAGGCCTAAACATTCAGTACTTC
. TRBJ1-2 few TRBV6-5 CASSYSTKGGYGYTF TGTGCCAGCAGTTACTCGACTAAGGGGGGGTATGGCTACACCTTC
. TRBJ1-5 . TRBV28 CASRAAGDQPQHF TGTGCCAGCAGAGCAGCCGGGGATCAGCCCCAGCATTTT
. TRBJ1-3 . TRBV2 CASSREGSGIRNTIYF TGTGCCAGCAGTCGGGAGGGGTCAGGGATCAGAAACACCATATATTTT
TRBD1 TRBJ1-1 . TRBV3-1/TRBV3-2 CASSQGGQGASEAFF TGTGCCAGCAGCCAAGGGGGGCAGGGGGCCTCGGAAGCTTTCTTT
TRBD1 TRBJ2-2 . TRBV11-3 CASSQDRGRSNTGELFF TGTGCCAGCAGCCAGGACAGGGGGCGGTCGAACACCGGGGAGCTGTTTTTT
TRBD2 TRBJ2-7 . TRBV27 CASSLTLGGRREQYF TGTGCCAGCAGTTTGACCCTCGGGGGGAGGCGAGAGCAGTACTTC
. TRBJ2-5 once TRBV12-3/TRBV12-4 CASRRDLQETQYF TGTGCCAGCAGGCGGGACTTACAAGAGACCCAGTACTTC
TRBD1 TRBJ2-5 . TRBV28 CASSPPSTGVGETQYF TGTGCCAGCAGCCCCCCATCGACAGGGGTTGGGGAGACCCAGTACTTC
. TRBJ2-5 . TRBV6-2/TRBV6-3 CASSKGPGRGETQYF TGTGCCAGCAGCAAGGGGCCAGGGCGTGGGGAGACCCAGTACTTC
. TRBJ1-1 . TRBV3-1/TRBV3-2 CASSQEGARVGTEAFF TGTGCCAGCAGCCAAGAGGGGGCCAGGGTAGGAACTGAAGCTTTCTTT
TRBD1 TRBJ2-1 . TRBV19 CASSDRGDNEQFF TGTGCCAGTAGCGACAGGGGAGACAATGAGCAGTTCTTC
TRBD2 TRBJ2-5 . TRBV7-2 CASSLSLAGEGRYF TGTGCCAGCAGCTTAAGTCTAGCGGGGGAAGGCCGCTACTTC
TRBD2 TRBJ2-3 . TRBV5-1 CASSLYRTSGSAMGTDTQYF TGCGCCAGCAGCTTGTATAGGACTAGCGGGTCGGCCATGGGCACAGATACGCAGTATTTT
. TRBJ2-7 . TRBV7-8 CASSLAGGAYEQYF TGTGCCAGCAGCTTAGCCGGCGGAGCCTACGAGCAGTACTTC
. TRBJ2-5 . TRBV5-1 CASSFGGREETQYF TGCGCCAGCAGCTTTGGAGGAAGGGAAGAGACCCAGTACTTC
. TRBJ1-1 . TRBV5-1 CASSLVSNTEAFF TGCGCCAGCAGCTTGGTGAGTAACACTGAAGCTTTCTTT
TRBD1 TRBJ2-3 . TRBV28 CDPDRGIDTQYF TGTGACCCGGACAGGGGAATAGATACGCAGTATTTT
. TRBJ1-5 . TRBV19 CASSNIWQGVNSNQPQHF TGTGCCAGTAGTAACATATGGCAGGGCGTTAATAGCAATCAGCCCCAGCATTTT
TRBD2 TRBJ2-3 . TRBV19 CASSMPSGSSTDTQYF TGTGCCAGTAGTATGCCTAGCGGGAGCTCTACAGATACGCAGTATTTT
TRBD2 TRBJ2-3 . TRBV10-3 CAISESGYSGGAGDTQYF TGTGCCATCAGTGAGTCGGGGTATAGCGGGGGGGCCGGAGATACGCAGTATTTT
TRBD1 TRBJ1-1 . TRBV14 CASSQHGTGGWAEAFF TGTGCCAGCAGCCAACACGGGACAGGGGGCTGGGCTGAAGCTTTCTTT
TRBD2 TRBJ2-2 . TRBV6-5 CASSYTGGSGELFF TGTGCCAGCAGTTACACGGGGGGGTCCGGGGAGCTGTTTTTT
TRBD1 TRBJ2-7 . TRBV28 CASSRTGSGAYEQYF TGTGCCAGCAGTCGGACAGGGTCCGGCGCCTACGAGCAGTACTTC
. TRBJ1-5 . TRBV5-1 CASSPTGSNQPQHF TGCGCCAGCAGCCCGACAGGTTCTAATCAGCCCCAGCATTTT
. TRBJ1-5 few TRBV19 CASRAGNQPQHF TGTGCCAGTAGAGCTGGCAATCAGCCCCAGCATTTT
. TRBJ2-5 . TRBV11-2 CASSLEGGVWGETQYF TGTGCCAGCAGCTTAGAGGGCGGGGTTTGGGGTGAGACCCAGTACTTC
TRBD2 TRBJ2-1 . TRBV30 CAWFSGTSSYNEQFF TGTGCCTGGTTCTCCGGGACTAGCTCCTACAATGAGCAGTTCTTC
. TRBJ2-1 . TRBV12-3/TRBV12-4 CASSSGKGGEQFF TGTGCCAGCAGTAGCGGGAAAGGGGGTGAGCAGTTCTTC
TRBD1 TRBJ2-5 . TRBV12-3/TRBV12-4 CATQGAGEETQYF TGTGCCACCCAGGGGGCTGGGGAGGAGACCCAGTACTTC
TRBD2 TRBJ2-1 . TRBV19 CASSPSSLAGVHNEQFF TGTGCCAGTAGTCCGTCCTCATTAGCGGGAGTCCACAATGAGCAGTTCTTC
TRBD1 TRBJ1-6 . TRBV5-1 CASSESQGAGNSPLHF TGCGCCAGCAGCGAATCACAGGGGGCAGGTAATTCACCCCTCCACTTT
. TRBJ1-5 . TRBV4-2 CASSQGTERVNQPQHF TGTGCCAGCAGCCAAGGAACAGAAAGAGTCAATCAGCCCCAGCATTTT
. TRBJ2-4 . TRBV5-1 CASSLREPEALAKNIQYF TGCGCCAGCAGCTTGCGGGAACCCGAGGCTTTAGCCAAAAACATTCAGTACTTC
. TRBJ1-2 . TRBV5-1 CASSLGGARGQSANYGYTF TGCGCCAGCAGCTTGGGGGGCGCCCGTGGACAGTCCGCTAACTATGGCTACACCTTC
TRBD1 TRBJ1-1 . TRBV6-6 CASSLQGAHSEAFF TGTGCCAGCAGTCTACAGGGGGCACATTCTGAAGCTTTCTTT
TRBD1 TRBJ2-7 . TRBV2 CASTPGTGEPYEQYF TGTGCCAGCACCCCCGGGACAGGGGAACCCTACGAGCAGTACTTC
TRBD2 TRBJ2-5 . TRBV5-4 CASSPALAGGQETQYF TGTGCCAGCAGCCCGGCCCTAGCGGGGGGGCAAGAGACCCAGTACTTC
. TRBJ1-2 . TRBV6-5 CASSYKAANYGYTF TGTGCCAGCAGTTACAAGGCAGCGAACTATGGCTACACCTTC
. TRBJ2-5 . TRBV24-1 CATSDLGGGAAETQYF TGTGCCACCAGTGATTTGGGAGGGGGCGCGGCAGAGACCCAGTACTTC